A selection of T cell receptor beta chains follows, all from one sample in a study of blood T cells in healthy people across ages. Each CDR3 protein gets one entry after TCRdb re-called the 5' RACE reads with MiXCR. Of some 800,000 distinct CDR3 sequences in the sample, approximately 48% are singletons; the top ten hold roughly 19%. The specimen was blood. The source is a man in his sixties in good health. The CDR3 runs from the conserved cysteine through the conserved F or W. D genes are given only for firm matches. Clone size is not always given. Where it is, it says once, few, many or a class for expanded clones.

clone_size,d_call,v_call,j_call,cdr3_aa,cdr3_nt
few,-,TRBV18,TRBJ1-1,CASSLSSNTEAFF,TGTGCCAGCTCACTTAGCAGTAACACTGAAGCTTTCTTT
-,-,TRBV29-1,TRBJ2-1,CSVEEANLNEQFF,TGCAGCGTTGAAGAGGCAAACCTCAATGAGCAGTTCTTC
-,-,TRBV20-1,TRBJ1-6,CSARDTGRTSPLHF,TGCAGTGCTAGAGATACAGGGAGGACTTCACCCCTCCACTTT
-,-,TRBV2,TRBJ2-5,CASSGGGWETQYF,TGTGCCAGCAGTGGGGGCGGGTGGGAGACCCAGTACTTC
once,-,TRBV12-5,TRBJ1-4,CASGLVPGDEKLFF,TGTGCTAGTGGCCTTGTCCCGGGGGATGAAAAACTGTTTTTT
few,-,TRBV5-1,TRBJ2-3,CASSSGKGRTDTQYF,TGCGCCAGCAGCTCCGGGAAGGGGCGAACAGATACGCAGTATTTT
-,-,TRBV6-5,TRBJ1-5,CASSYAGSNQPQHF,TGTGCCAGCAGTTACGCGGGTAGCAATCAGCCCCAGCATTTT
few,TRBD2,TRBV7-3,TRBJ2-3,CASSQAGGGTSTDTQYF,TGTGCCAGCAGCCAAGCGGGAGGCGGAACTAGCACAGATACGCAGTATTTT
-,-,TRBV6-9,TRBJ2-7,CASSYWALRDYEQYF,TGTGCCAGCAGTTATTGGGCTCTAAGAGACTACGAGCAGTACTTC
-,-,TRBV11-2,TRBJ2-1,CASSSPAYNEQFF,TGTGCCAGCAGCTCCCCCGCCTACAATGAGCAGTTCTTC
few,-,TRBV7-2,TRBJ2-7,CASSPYYFEQYF,TGTGCCAGCAGCCCCTATTATTTCGAGCAGTACTTC
-,TRBD1,TRBV6-2/TRBV6-3,TRBJ2-1,CASSSDRGRNNEQFF,TGTGCCAGCAGTTCCGACAGGGGTCGTAACAATGAGCAGTTCTTC
-,-,TRBV6-1,TRBJ1-6,CASSPRVSFTSPLHF,TGTGCCAGCAGTCCCCGTGTATCTTTTACATCACCCCTCCACTTT
-,TRBD2,TRBV7-6,TRBJ2-3,CASSPGAPSGPEGDTQYF,TGTGCCAGCAGCCCAGGAGCCCCTAGCGGTCCCGAAGGAGATACGCAGTATTTT
-,TRBD2,TRBV12-3/TRBV12-4,TRBJ2-6,CASSQSRGGGGANVLTF,TGTGCCAGCAGTCAATCGCGCGGGGGAGGTGGGGCCAACGTCCTGACTTTC
-,-,TRBV4-3,TRBJ2-2,CASSQRRANTGELFF,TGCGCCAGCAGCCAACGACGAGCGAACACCGGGGAGCTGTTTTTT
few,-,TRBV20-1,TRBJ2-1,CSASGPAASYNEQFF,TGCAGTGCCAGCGGTCCGGCCGCCTCCTACAATGAGCAGTTCTTC
-,-,TRBV5-4,TRBJ2-6,CASSLVTGPGANVLTF,TGTGCCAGCAGCTTGGTCACAGGGCCCGGGGCCAACGTCCTGACTTTC
-,TRBD1,TRBV5-5,TRBJ2-7,CASSRLGQPDEYF,TGTGCCAGCAGCCGACTGGGACAGCCTGATGAGTACTTC
-,TRBD2,TRBV12-3/TRBV12-4,TRBJ2-5,CASSLRGGAKETQYF,TGTGCCAGCAGTTTACGCGGGGGGGCCAAAGAGACCCAGTACTTC
-,TRBD2,TRBV10-3,TRBJ2-3,CAISETQRGADTQYF,TGTGCCATCAGTGAGACCCAGCGGGGGGCAGATACGCAGTATTTT
-,-,TRBV7-9,TRBJ1-1,CASSSQTYEAFF,TGTGCCAGCAGCTCCCAGACGTATGAAGCTTTCTTT
-,TRBD1,TRBV20-1,TRBJ2-5,CSASDGTEETQYF,TGCAGTGCTAGTGACGGGACAGAAGAGACCCAGTACTTC
many,TRBD2,TRBV9,TRBJ2-1,CASSPSGGPATQFF,TGTGCCAGCAGCCCCTCGGGGGGGCCGGCGACCCAGTTCTTC
-,-,TRBV7-9,TRBJ2-3,CASSYNAENTQYF,TGTGCCAGCAGTTACAACGCAGAGAATACGCAGTATTTT
-,TRBD2,TRBV9,TRBJ2-1,CASSVAITSEGEQFF,TGTGCCAGCAGCGTAGCTATAACTAGCGAGGGTGAGCAGTTCTTC
-,-,TRBV7-8,TRBJ1-2,CASSFTVPGSWHGYTF,TGTGCCAGCAGCTTTACCGTACCAGGGTCGTGGCATGGCTACACCTTC
-,-,TRBV12-5,TRBJ1-2,CASGLGAGIGYGYTF,TGTGCTAGTGGTTTGGGAGCAGGGATTGGCTATGGCTACACCTTC
once,TRBD1,TRBV29-1,TRBJ1-1,CSVGTATYTEAFF,TGCAGCGTGGGGACAGCTACTTACACTGAAGCTTTCTTT
-,-,TRBV12-3/TRBV12-4,TRBJ2-6,CALRATSGANALTF,TGTGCCCTGCGGGCTACCTCTGGGGCCAACGCCCTGACTTTC
-,-,TRBV7-2,TRBJ1-5,CASSQQGGIGNQPQHF,TGTGCCAGCAGCCAGCAAGGGGGGATAGGCAATCAGCCCCAGCATTTT
few,TRBD2,TRBV19,TRBJ2-1,CASSRGSGNDEQFF,TGTGCCAGTAGCCGTGGGAGCGGGAACGATGAGCAGTTCTTC
few,TRBD2,TRBV4-3,TRBJ2-3,CAGSQVSGKSGGTDTQYF,TGCGCCGGCAGCCAAGTATCCGGCAAGAGCGGGGGAACAGATACGCAGTATTTT